What follows describes a single TCR beta chain. As yet, its antigen is unknown. This sample is part of a study of shared clonotypes between healthy human individuals. General observations from the study: Blood alone was sampled, and tissue repertoires likely differ.

Researchers ran the assay at a deep level. Measured with immunoSEQ multiplex PCR; TCRdb has only the in-frame clones, and not every one. This sample carries hundreds of thousands of clones, roughly 70% of them seen once, and the ten largest clones take 1.7%. V lost 3 bases and J 6 bases, leaving 15 bases between the germline ends. CDR3 length: 15 residues. From germline, CDR1 is MGHRA and CDR2 YSYEKL. The sequenced material came from memory CD4+ T cells sorted from blood. Indicated subset: CD45RA-negative fraction. This clonotype originated in a woman aged 25 to 45 in good health. V gene TRBV4-1 combines with J gene TRBJ2-1; possibly TRBD1 for D (6 bases). CDR3 nucleotide sequence: TGCGCCAGCAGCCAGTTACAGGGACCCGTCAATGAGCAGTTCTTC. This codes for CASSQLQGPVNEQFF.